Listed here is a single TCR beta chain. Following extraction, RNA underwent reverse transcription to cDNA, which served as the sequencing template. Measured with immunoSEQ multiplex PCR; TCRdb has only the in-frame clones, and not every one. The table shows more than 200,000 clones, with roughly two thirds occurring only once. This specimen belongs to a study of CD8+ T cells in alopecia areata. Germline V CDR1 and CDR2: SGHAT, FQNNGV. This CDR3 is built from 13 residues. Trimming took 0 bases from V and 4 from J, leaving 6 bases between them. This TCR came from a human donor with alopecia areata. Sequenced material: CD4+ T cells sorted from blood, taken at week 0. The J gene is TRBJ1-2, the V gene TRBV11-2, with D unclear. CDR3 amino acids: CASSLEEFYGYTF. The CDR3 nucleotides read TGTGCCAGCAGCTTAGAAGAGTTCTATGGCTACACCTTC.